The source of this TCR beta chain is a study of T cells in Graves' hyperthyroidism and ophthalmopathy (dated by TCRdb to the late 2010s). About the study as a whole: Peripheral blood was sampled at the time of initial diagnosis, prior to any treatment. In roughly six Graves' hyperthyroidism patients, the study also compared T-cell repertoires from thyroid tissue with T-cell repertoires from blood. The paper describes TCR Vbeta CDR3 sequencing of around 130 peripheral blood samples, made up of 43 ophthalmopathy patients, 70 to 75 hyperthyroidism patients and approximately 17 progressor patients. Once sampling was done, hyperthyroidism patients were given methimazole at a starting dose of 30 mg daily, whereas ophthalmopathy patients were given high-dose intravenous methylprednisolone. To identify TCR V-J signatures that set the groups apart, the researchers used a discovery cohort of 95 to 100 patients, made up of 40 to 45 with Graves' ophthalmopathy and approximately 57 with stable Graves' hyperthyroidism. The 100 or so discovery patients were divided at random into training and test sets in a 7:3 ratio. Prospective prediction of ophthalmopathy was tested in an independent validation cohort consisting of fewer than 20 hyperthyroidism patients and 17 patients who later progressed to ophthalmopathy. On the study overall, not on this receptor specifically: A 13 V-J signature model separated ophthalmopathy from stable hyperthyroidism, with 87.88% sensitivity and roughly 81% specificity in cross-validation and 80%/75% in testing. In validation, the model predicted progression to ophthalmopathy with approximately 71% sensitivity and 72% to 75% specificity, a median of around six months before onset. Blood samples also contained most of the expanded thyroid clonotypes (frequency above 0.001), which suggests that blood repertoires may reflect thyroid immune responses. Sample size was not statistically predetermined, and investigators were not blinded to group allocation.

TCR beta CDR3 regions were amplified from RNA transcripts. The TCR CDR3 was subjected to a first round of RT-PCR using the HTBI primer set and the Qiagen OneStep RT-PCR kit. A second multiplex PCR round built the libraries, followed by size selection and purification. Paired-end sequencing of the libraries was performed with 100 bp reads on an Illumina HiSeq2000. Per the source publication's procedure: SOAPnuke was used to process the raw data, throwing out any read that contained adapters or uncalled bases, had a mean Phred below 15, or lacked an exact constant-primer or identifier match. COPE v1.2.5 was used to merge high-quality paired reads, and clonotypes were defined as unique nucleotide sequences. Clonotypes were aligned to IMGT TRBV, TRBD and TRBJ reference segments using MiTCR v1.1. The analysis included only V-J combinations with a frequency above 0.0001, which together covered 98% to 99.2% of the repertoires. The TCS score was defined as F50 (clonal expansion) divided by E x V (chaos), with BLOSUM62-based TCRdist calculated between CDR3 peptides within each V-J. Welch's t-statistics and random forest reduced approximately 520 V-J features to 10 to 15, which were used in a naive Bayes classifier (R e1071). The public reads were reprocessed in TCRdb via fastp at Q25 and MiXCR, keeping in-frame beta chains. CDR3 protein sequences are deduplicated, and each keeps its most common genes and DNA. The authors' filters were not applied to this entry. The sample table holds hundreds of thousands of distinct CDR3 sequences, of which roughly 16% were seen once. Less than 3.5% of the sample rests with the top ten.

For this clonotype: The specificity of this receptor is unknown. No base quality values were provided; no much bigger clone lies one nucleotide off.

Ophthalmopathy patients had moderately to severely active disease, Clinical Activity Score of at least 3, NOSPECS grade of at least 4, and duration under 3 months. Exclusion was applied to patients with uncontrolled infections, other autoimmune diseases, pregnancy or lactation. Diagnoses were established on the basis of clinical symptoms, serum thyroxine and TRAb, thyroid ultrasound, and orbital computed tomography. Ficoll-Paque density gradient centrifugation was used to isolate PBMCs from about 9.4 ml of fresh peripheral blood. Total RNA was extracted using Trizol reagent, and RNA quality was assessed on an Agilent 2100 Bioanalyzer. This receptor was obtained from a woman aged 40-49 years with Graves' ophthalmopathy. The sequencing sample was made of blood.

The CDR3 reads as follows: CASVGGNSYEQYF. The nucleotide sequence is TGTGCCAGCGTCGGCGGGAACTCCTACGAGCAGTACTTC. The V gene is TRBV6-1 and the J gene is TRBJ2-7; possibly the D gene is TRBD2, per 6 matching bases. The CDR3 runs 13 residues from the cysteine to the phenylalanine. Only CDR3 DNA is held: 39 bases, read in frame from base 1. CDR1 and CDR2 are drawn from the germline V gene: MNHNS, SASEGT. Trimming at the junction amounts to 8 bases on V and 0 bases on J, and the germline ends lie 11 bases apart.